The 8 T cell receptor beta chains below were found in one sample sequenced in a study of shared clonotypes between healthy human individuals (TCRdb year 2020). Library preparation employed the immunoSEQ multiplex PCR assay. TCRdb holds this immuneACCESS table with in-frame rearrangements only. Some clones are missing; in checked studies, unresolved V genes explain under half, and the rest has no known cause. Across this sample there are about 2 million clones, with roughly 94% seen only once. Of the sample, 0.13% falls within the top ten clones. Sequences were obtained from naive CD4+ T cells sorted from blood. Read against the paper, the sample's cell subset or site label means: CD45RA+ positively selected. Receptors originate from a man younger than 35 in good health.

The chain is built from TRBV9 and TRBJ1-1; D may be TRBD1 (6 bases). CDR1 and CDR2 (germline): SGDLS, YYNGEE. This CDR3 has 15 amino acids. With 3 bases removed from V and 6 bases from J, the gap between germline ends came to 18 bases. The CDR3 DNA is TGTGCCAGCAGCGCTAATACAGGGATTGACTCTGAAGCTTTCTTT. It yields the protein CASSANTGIDSEAFF.

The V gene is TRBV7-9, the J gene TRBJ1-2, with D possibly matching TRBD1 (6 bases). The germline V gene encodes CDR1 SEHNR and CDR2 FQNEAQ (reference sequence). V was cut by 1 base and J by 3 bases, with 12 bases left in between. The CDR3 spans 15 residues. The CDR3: CASSLGGRDDYGYTF. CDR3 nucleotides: TGTGCCAGCAGCTTAGGGGGGCGAGATGACTATGGCTACACCTTC.

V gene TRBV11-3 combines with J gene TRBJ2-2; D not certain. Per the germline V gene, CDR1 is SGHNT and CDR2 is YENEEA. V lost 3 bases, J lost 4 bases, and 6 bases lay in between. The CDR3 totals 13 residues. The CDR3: CASSLVFTGELFF. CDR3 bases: TGTGCCAGCAGCTTGGTTTTCACCGGGGAGCTGTTTTTT.

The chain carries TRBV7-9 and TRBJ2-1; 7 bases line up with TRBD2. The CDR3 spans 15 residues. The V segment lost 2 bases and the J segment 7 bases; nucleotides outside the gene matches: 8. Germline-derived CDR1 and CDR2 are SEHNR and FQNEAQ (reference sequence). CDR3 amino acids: CASSLLGGSGNEQFF. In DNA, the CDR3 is TGTGCCAGCAGCTTATTAGGCGGGAGTGGGAATGAGCAGTTCTTC. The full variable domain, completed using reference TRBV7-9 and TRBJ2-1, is DTGVSQNPRHKITKRGQNVTFRCDPISEHNRLYWYRQTLGQGPEFLTYFQNEAQLEKSRLLSDRFSAERPKGSFSTLEIQRTEQGDSAMYLCASSLLGGSGNEQFFGPGTRLTVL.

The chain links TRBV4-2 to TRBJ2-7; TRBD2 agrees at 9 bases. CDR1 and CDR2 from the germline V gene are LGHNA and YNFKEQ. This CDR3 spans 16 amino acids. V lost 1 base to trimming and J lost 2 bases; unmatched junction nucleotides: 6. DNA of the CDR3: TGTGCCAGCAGCCAAGGGGCGAGCGGGGGGCCCTACGAGCAGTACTTC. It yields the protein CASSQGASGGPYEQYF.

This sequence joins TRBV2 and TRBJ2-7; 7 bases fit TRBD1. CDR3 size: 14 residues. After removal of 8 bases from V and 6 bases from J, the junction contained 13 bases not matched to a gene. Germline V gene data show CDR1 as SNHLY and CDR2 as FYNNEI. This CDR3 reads CASCLRQGIVEQYF. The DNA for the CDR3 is TGTGCCAGCTGCTTGAGACAGGGAATAGTCGAGCAGTACTTC.

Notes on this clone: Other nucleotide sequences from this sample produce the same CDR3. CDR3 in DNA: TGCAGCGTTGGATCAGGAAATCAGCCCCAGCATTTT. This translates into CSVGSGNQPQHF. The genes are TRBV29-1 and TRBJ1-5, with D unclear. Trimming removed 4 bases at V and 4 bases at J, with 8 bases between. Looked up from germline, CDR1 is SQVTM and CDR2 is ANQGSEA. The CDR3 has 12 residues.

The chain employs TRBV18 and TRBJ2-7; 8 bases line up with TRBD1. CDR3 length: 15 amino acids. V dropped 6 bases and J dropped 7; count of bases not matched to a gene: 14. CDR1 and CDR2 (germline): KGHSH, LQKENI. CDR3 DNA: TGTGCCAGCTCCCTAAAGGGCAGGGGGCTGAATGAGCAGTACTTC. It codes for CASSLKGRGLNEQYF.